This TCR beta chain was recovered during a study of blood T cell repertoires in COVID-19. As for the study in general: Both acute and convalescent COVID-19 samples were obtained from the United States, Italy and Spain.

Per the study methods: Amplification from reference gene primers served as the basis for estimated nucleated cell counts. TCRdb keeps only in-frame clones here, not all; method: immunoSEQ multiplex PCR. The V and J calls and clone size are taken from that table; D and trimming were inferred from the DNA. The sample shows approximately 250,000 clones, 75% to 90% of them seen only once. Trimming took 1 base from V and 1 from J; bases not matched to a gene: 0. This CDR3 comprises 14 residues. Looked up from germline, CDR1 is LGHNA and CDR2 is YSLEER. V is TRBV4-3 and J is TRBJ1-1; 7 nucleotides agree with TRBD1. Sequencing was carried out using peripheral blood. This TCR derives from a human donor in a cohort sampled during active COVID-19. The CDR3 here is CASSQAGGNTEAFF. The CDR3 DNA reads as TGCGCCAGCAGCCAAGCAGGGGGGAACACTGAAGCTTTCTTT.